Given below is one TCR beta chain in context. These data come from a study of blood T cell repertoires in COVID-19. In the study overall: Spain, Italy and the United States supplied samples that represented acute and convalescent COVID-19. Sources were T cells, B-cell-depleted T cells, or PBMCs; the material itself was cDNA or gDNA.

The J segment lost 3 bases and the V segment lost 7 bases, leaving 12 bases of the junction unmatched. In germline, CDR1 is MNHEY, CDR2 SVGAGI. The CDR3 totals 15 residues. Followed longitudinally, the Seattle patients had been enrolled during active infection. Methods used by the authors: Amplification with reference gene primers provided the estimates of nucleated cell counts. The assay was immunoSEQ multiplex PCR, and TCRdb's table has in-frame clones only and misses some. Clone size and the V and J calls come from that table; the DNA yielded D and trimming. The profile shows approximately 120,000 clones, roughly 80% of them singletons.

Material for sequencing was peripheral blood. The sequence was obtained from an elderly man with COVID-19, enrolled during active disease. This chain links TRBV6-5 with TRBJ2-7, with TRBD1 matching 7 bases. CDR3 bases: TGTGCCAGCACCAACCGACAGGGTTCTCTCTACGAGCAGTACTTC. It is translated as CASTNRQGSLYEQYF.